This T cell receptor (beta chain) was recorded in a study of post-analysis software for immune sequencing data. Study details: Recorded disease courses covered relapsing-remitting, secondary progressive and progressive-relapsing multiple sclerosis. Some patients had no subtype annotation.

Every TCR beta cDNA library bore unique molecular identifiers. cDNA molecules numbering approximately 500,000 came from roughly 1 to 10 million T cells. TCRdb reanalysed the PCR reads using MiXCR and keeps one entry per CDR3 protein. Of roughly 700,000 distinct CDR3 sequences in the sample, just under 30% were seen once. This clonotype appeared a few times. Its specificity is unknown. The study, taken as a whole, reports: Controls showed lower frequencies than patients for roughly five TRBV segments, and TRBV5-6, TRBV5-1 and TRBV20-1 were among these. The study found significantly lower normalized Chao1 diversity in multiple sclerosis patients than in controls. When the samples were clustered directly with F measure, those that had been prepared in the same batch showed strong co-clustering.

The CDR3 loop spans 16 amino acids. The J segment lost 4 bases and the V segment lost 5 bases, leaving 10 bases of the junction unmatched. Germline CDR1 is MNHNY and CDR2 is SVGAGI (reference sequence). Sequencing was carried out using blood. The chain carries TRBV6-6 and TRBJ2-1; TRBD1 matches at 8 bases. The TCR was taken from a girl aged 10-17 years with multiple sclerosis. CDR3 amino acids: CASSTTGQGGYNEQFF. As DNA, the CDR3 is TGTGCCAGCAGTACCACCGGACAGGGCGGATACAATGAGCAGTTCTTC.